The TCR beta chain under discussion was sequenced for a study of resident and recirculating memory T cells in vitiligo. Study-wide context: Samples were epidermis from two lesional and two nonlesional sites, plus PBMCs. Study-wide findings and caveats: Sequences differed between biopsy sites and patients, suggesting private specificity.

V was clipped by 4 bases and J by 7 bases; unmatched bases: 11. The germline V gene encodes CDR1 GTSNPN and CDR2 SVGIG (reference sequence). The CDR3 has 14 residues. Method: immunoSEQ multiplex PCR; TCRdb's copy keeps in-frame clones and lacks some. The table records fewer than 85,000 clones, just over 90% of them present only once. In regard to this clone: Its matching antigen is unknown.

Anyone treated within the previous three months was excluded. The chain carries TRBV30 and TRBJ2-7; 9 bases fit TRBD2. The sequenced material came from blood. This clonotype originated in a male donor with vitiligo. CDR3 DNA sequence: TGTGCCTGGATGGCGTCTAGCGGGAAGGGGGAGCAGTACTTC. Protein product: CAWMASSGKGEQYF.